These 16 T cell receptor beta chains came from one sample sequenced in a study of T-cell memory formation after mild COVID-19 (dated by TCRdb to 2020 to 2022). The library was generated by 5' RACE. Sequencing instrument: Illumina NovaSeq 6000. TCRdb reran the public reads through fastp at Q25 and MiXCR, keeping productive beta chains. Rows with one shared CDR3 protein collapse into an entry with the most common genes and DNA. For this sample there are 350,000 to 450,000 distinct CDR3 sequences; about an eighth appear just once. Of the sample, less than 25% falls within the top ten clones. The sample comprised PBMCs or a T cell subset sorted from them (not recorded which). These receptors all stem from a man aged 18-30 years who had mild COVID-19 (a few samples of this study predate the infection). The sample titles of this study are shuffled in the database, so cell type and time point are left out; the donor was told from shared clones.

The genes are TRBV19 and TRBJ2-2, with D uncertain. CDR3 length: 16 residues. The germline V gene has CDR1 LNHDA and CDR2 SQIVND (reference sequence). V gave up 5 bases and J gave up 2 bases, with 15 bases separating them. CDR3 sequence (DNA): TGTGCCAGTAGTCCCAGGACCTGGGGTAACACCGGGGAGCTGTTTTTT. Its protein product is CASSPRTWGNTGELFF.

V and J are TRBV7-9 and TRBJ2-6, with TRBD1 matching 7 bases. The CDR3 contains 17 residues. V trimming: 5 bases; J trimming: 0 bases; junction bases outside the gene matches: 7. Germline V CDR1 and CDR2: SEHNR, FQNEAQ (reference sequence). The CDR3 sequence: CASSPLRDSSGANVLTF. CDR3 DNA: TGTGCCAGCAGCCCCCTCCGGGACAGCTCTGGGGCCAACGTCCTGACTTTC.

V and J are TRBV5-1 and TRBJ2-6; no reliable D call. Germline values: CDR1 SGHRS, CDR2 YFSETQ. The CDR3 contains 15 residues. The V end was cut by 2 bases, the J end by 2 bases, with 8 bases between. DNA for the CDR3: TGCGCCAGCAGCTTAACAGCCACTGGGGCCAACGTCCTGACTTTC. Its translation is CASSLTATGANVLTF.

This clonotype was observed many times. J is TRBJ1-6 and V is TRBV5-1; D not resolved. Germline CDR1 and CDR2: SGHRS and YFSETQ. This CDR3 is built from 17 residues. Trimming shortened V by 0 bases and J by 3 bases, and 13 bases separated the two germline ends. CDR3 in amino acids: CASSLESGVRYNSPLHF. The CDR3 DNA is TGCGCCAGCAGCTTGGAATCCGGGGTTCGCTATAATTCACCCCTCCACTTT.

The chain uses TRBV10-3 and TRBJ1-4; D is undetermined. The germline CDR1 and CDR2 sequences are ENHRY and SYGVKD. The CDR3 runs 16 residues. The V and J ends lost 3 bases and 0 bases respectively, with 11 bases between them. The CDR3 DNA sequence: TGTGCCATCAGTGACACGACCAAGGCAACTAATGAAAAACTGTTTTTT. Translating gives CAISDTTKATNEKLFF.

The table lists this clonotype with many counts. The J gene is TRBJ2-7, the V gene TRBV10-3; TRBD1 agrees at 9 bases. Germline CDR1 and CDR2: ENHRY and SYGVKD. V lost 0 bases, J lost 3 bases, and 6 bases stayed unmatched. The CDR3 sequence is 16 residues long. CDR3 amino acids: CAISESDRGSGYEQYF. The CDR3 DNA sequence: TGTGCCATCAGTGAGTCGGACAGGGGAAGTGGCTACGAGCAGTACTTC.

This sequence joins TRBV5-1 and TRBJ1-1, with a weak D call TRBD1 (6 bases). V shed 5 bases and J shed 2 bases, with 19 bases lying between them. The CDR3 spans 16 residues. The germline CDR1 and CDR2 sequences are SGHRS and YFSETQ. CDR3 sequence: CASRPTRDTINTEAFF. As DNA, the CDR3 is TGCGCCAGCAGACCAACCCGGGACACCATTAACACTGAAGCTTTCTTT.

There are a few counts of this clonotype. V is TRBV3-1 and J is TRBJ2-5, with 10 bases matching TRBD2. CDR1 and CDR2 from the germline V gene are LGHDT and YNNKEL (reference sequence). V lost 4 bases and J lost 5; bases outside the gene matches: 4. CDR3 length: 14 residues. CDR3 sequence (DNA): TGTGCCAGCAGCCCCACTAGCGGGGCCGAGACCCAGTACTTC. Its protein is CASSPTSGAETQYF.

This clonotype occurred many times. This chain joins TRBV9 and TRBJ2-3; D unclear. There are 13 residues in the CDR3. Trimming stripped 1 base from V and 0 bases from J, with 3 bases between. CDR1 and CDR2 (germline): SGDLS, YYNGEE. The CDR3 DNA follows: TGTGCCAGCAGCGTAACTAGCACAGATACGCAGTATTTT. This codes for CASSVTSTDTQYF.

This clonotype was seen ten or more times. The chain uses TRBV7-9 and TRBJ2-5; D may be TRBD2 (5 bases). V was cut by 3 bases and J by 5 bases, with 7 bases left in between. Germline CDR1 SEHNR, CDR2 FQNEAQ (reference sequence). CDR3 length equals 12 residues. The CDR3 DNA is TGTGCCAGCAGCTTCGGGGAGGAGACCCAGTACTTC. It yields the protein CASSFGEETQYF.

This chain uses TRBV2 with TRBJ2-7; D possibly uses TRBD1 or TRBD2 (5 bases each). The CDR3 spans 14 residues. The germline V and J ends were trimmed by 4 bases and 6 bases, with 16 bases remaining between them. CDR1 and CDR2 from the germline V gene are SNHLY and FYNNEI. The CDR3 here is CASSAQGPAVEQYF. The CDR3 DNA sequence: TGTGCCAGCAGTGCCCAGGGACCGGCGGTCGAGCAGTACTTC.

The CDR3 spells CATSIHNANTGELFF. CDR3 nucleotide sequence: TGTGCCACCAGCATCCACAATGCGAACACCGGGGAGCTGTTTTTT. The chain employs TRBV15 and TRBJ2-2, with D unresolved. This CDR3 spans 15 amino acids. CDR1 is LNHNV, CDR2 YYDKDF, per germline (reference sequence). V lost 4 bases to trimming and J lost 0 bases, with 9 bases between them.

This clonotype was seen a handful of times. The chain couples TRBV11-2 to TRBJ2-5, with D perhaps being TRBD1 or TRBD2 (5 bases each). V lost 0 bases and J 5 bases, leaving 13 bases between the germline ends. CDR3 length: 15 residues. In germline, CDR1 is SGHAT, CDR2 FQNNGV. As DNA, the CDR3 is TGTGCCAGCAGCTTAGAGCCAGGGAGTGAGGAGACCCAGTACTTC. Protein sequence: CASSLEPGSEETQYF. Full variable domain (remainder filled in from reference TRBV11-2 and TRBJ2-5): EAGVAQSPRYKIIEKRQSVAFWCNPISGHATLYWYQQILGQGPKLLIQFQNNGVVDDSQLPKDRFSAERLKGVDSTLKIQPAKLEDSAVYLCASSLEPGSEETQYFGPGTRLLVL.

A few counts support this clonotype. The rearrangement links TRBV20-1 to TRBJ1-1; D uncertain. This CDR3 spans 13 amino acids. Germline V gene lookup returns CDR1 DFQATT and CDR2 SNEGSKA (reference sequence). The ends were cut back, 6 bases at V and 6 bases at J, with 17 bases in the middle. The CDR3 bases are TGCAGTGCCCCAGGAAGGACTGACGCTGAAGCTTTCTTT. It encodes CSAPGRTDAEAFF.

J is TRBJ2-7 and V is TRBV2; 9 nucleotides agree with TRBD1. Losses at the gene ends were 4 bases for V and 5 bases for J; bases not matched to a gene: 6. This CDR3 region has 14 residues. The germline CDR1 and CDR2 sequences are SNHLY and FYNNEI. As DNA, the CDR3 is TGTGCCAGCAGTGGGGGACAGGGAATCGACGAGCAGTACTTC. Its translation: CASSGGQGIDEQYF. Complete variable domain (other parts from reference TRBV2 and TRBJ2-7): EPEVTQTPSHQVTQMGQEVILRCVPISNHLYFYWYRQILGQKVEFLVSFYNNEISEKSEIFDDQFSVERPDGSNFTLKIRSTKLEDSAMYFCASSGGQGIDEQYFGPGTRLTVT.

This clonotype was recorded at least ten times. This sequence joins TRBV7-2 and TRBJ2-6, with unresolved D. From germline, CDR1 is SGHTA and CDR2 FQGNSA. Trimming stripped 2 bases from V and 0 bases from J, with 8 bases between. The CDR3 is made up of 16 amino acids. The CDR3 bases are TGTGCCAGCAGCTTACAATACAGCTCTGGGGCCAACGTCCTGACTTTC. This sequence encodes CASSLQYSSGANVLTF. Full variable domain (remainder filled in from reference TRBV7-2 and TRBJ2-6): GAGVSQSPSNKVTEKGKDVELRCDPISGHTALYWYRQSLGQGLEFLIYFQGNSAPDKSGLPSDRFSAERTGGSVSTLTIQRTQQEDSAVYLCASSLQYSSGANVLTFGAGSRLTVL.